These 2 T cell receptor beta chains were sequenced from one sample in a study of lymphopenia after photon versus proton radiotherapy. TCRdb keeps only in-frame clones here, not all; method: immunoSEQ multiplex PCR. The data show about 61,000 clones, approximately 84% seen once. The specimen was peripheral blood, collected from a patient treated with photon-based radiotherapy. The receptors come from a man aged 40-49 years with gastric cancer.

V and J are TRBV4-1 and TRBJ2-3; 13 bases map to TRBD2. The length of the CDR3 is 17 residues. Germline lookup yields CDR1 MGHRA and CDR2 YSYEKL. V lost 2 bases to trimming and J lost 2 bases; unmatched junction nucleotides: 4. Here the CDR3 DNA reads TGCGCCAGCAGCCAATCGGGACTAGCGGGGACCACAGATACGCAGTATTTT. Translated, it gives CASSQSGLAGTTDTQYF.

This clone has a single count. J is TRBJ2-3 and V is TRBV5-8, with 13 bases identical to TRBD2. CDR3 size: 13 residues. V gave up 4 bases and J gave up 11 bases; unmatched junction bases: 4. CDR1 and CDR2 (germline): SGHTS, YDEGEE. This CDR3 reads CASSPWTSGGQYF. CDR3 in DNA: TGTGCCAGCAGCCCCTGGACTAGCGGGGGGCAGTATTTT. The complete variable domain, with remaining parts taken from reference TRBV5-8 and TRBJ2-3, reads EAGVTQSPTHLIKTRGQQATLRCSPISGHTSVYWYQQALGLGLQFLLWYDEGEERNRGNFPPRFSGRQFPNYSSELNVNALELEDSALYLCASSPWTSGGQYFGPGTRLTVL.